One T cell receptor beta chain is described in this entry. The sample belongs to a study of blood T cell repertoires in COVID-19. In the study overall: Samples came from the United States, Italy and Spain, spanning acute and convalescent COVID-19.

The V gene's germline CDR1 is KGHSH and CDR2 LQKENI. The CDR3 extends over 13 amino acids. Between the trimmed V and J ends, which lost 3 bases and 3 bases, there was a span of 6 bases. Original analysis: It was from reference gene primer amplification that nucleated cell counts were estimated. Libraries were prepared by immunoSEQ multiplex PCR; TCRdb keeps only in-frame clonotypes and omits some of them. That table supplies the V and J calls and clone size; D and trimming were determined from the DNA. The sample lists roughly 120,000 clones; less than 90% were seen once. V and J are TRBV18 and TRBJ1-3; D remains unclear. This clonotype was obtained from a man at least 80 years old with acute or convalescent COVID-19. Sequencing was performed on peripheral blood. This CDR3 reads CASSPSGGNTIYF. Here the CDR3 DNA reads TGTGCCAGCTCACCCAGTGGTGGAAACACCATATATTTT.